This T cell receptor beta chain was identified during a study of OX40 agonist ivuxolimab in advanced cancers. The CDR3 length is 14 residues. CDR1 is SEHNR, CDR2 FQNEAQ, per germline (reference sequence). V was trimmed by 5 bases and J by 9 bases, leaving 17 bases between them. Measured with immunoSEQ multiplex PCR; TCRdb has only the in-frame clones, and not every one. The data contain fewer than 20,000 clones, around 78% of them seen just once; the ten biggest clones take up roughly 15%. The source was CD4+ or CD8+ T cells sorted from blood, collected in a trial of the OX40 agonist ivuxolimab. This chain links TRBV7-9 with TRBJ2-1, with TRBD1 as a possible D gene (6 bases). The receptor comes from an adult with an advanced solid tumor such as melanoma, head and neck, liver or kidney cancer. CDR3 sequence reads: CASSPIPNRVEQFF. The DNA for the CDR3 is TGTGCCAGCAGCCCCATACCGAACAGGGTTGAGCAGTTCTTC.